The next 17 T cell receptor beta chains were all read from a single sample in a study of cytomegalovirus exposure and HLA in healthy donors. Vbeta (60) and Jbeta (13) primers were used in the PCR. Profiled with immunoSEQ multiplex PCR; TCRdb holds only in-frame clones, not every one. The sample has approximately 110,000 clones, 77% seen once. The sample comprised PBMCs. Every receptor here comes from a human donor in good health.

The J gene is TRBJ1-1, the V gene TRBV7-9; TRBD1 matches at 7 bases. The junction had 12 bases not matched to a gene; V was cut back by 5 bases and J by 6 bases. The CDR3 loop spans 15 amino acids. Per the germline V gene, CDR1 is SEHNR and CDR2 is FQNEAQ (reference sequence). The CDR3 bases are TGTGCCAGCAGCCCTTCCGGGACAGTGAAGGCTGAAGCTTTCTTT. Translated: CASSPSGTVKAEAFF.

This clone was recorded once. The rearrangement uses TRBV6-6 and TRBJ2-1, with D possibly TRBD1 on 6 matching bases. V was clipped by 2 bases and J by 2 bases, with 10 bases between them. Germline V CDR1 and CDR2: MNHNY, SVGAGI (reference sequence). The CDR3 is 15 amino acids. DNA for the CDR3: TGTGCCAGCAGTTACCAACAGGGCCCCTACAATGAGCAGTTCTTC. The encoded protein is CASSYQQGPYNEQFF.

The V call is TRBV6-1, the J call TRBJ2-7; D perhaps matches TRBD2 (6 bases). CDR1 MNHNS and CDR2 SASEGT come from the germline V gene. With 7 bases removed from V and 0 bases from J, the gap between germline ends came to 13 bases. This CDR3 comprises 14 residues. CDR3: CASNPPGGSYEQYF. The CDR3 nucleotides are TGTGCCAGCAACCCCCCCGGGGGCTCCTACGAGCAGTACTTC.

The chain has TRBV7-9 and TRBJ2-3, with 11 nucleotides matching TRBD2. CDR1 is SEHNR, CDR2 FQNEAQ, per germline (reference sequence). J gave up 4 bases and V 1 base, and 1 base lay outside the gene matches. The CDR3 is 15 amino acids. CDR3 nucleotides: TGTGCCAGCAGCTTAGGACTAGCGGGGTCAGATACGCAGTATTTT. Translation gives CASSLGLAGSDTQYF.

Written as DNA, the CDR3 is TGCGCCAGCAGCTTGGCGGTTGAATACAGAAACAATGAGCAGTTCTTC. Its protein is CASSLAVEYRNNEQFF. V gene TRBV5-1 combines with J gene TRBJ2-1; D is ambiguous. Germline lookup yields CDR1 SGHRS and CDR2 YFSETQ. Deletions cut 0 bases from V and 5 bases from J, with 15 bases between. This CDR3 spans 16 amino acids. Full variable domain (remainder filled in from reference TRBV5-1 and TRBJ2-1): KAGVTQTPRYLIKTRGQQVTLSCSPISGHRSVSWYQQTPGQGLQFLFEYFSETQRNKGNFPGRFSGRQFSNSRSEMNVSTLELGDSALYLCASSLAVEYRNNEQFFGPGTRLTVL.

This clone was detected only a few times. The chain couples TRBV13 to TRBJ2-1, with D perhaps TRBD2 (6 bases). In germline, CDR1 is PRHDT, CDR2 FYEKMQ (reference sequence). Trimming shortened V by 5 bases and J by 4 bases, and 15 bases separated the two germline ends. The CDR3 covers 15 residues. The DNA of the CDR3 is TGTGCCAGCAGCCCCTCCGGGACTGCATACAATGAGCAGTTCTTC. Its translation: CASSPSGTAYNEQFF. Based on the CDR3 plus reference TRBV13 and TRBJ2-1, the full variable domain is AAGVIQSPRHLIKEKRETATLKCYPIPRHDTVYWYQQGPGQDPQFLISFYEKMQSDKGSIPDRFSAQQFSDYHSELNMSSLELGDSALYFCASSPSGTAYNEQFFGPGTRLTVL.

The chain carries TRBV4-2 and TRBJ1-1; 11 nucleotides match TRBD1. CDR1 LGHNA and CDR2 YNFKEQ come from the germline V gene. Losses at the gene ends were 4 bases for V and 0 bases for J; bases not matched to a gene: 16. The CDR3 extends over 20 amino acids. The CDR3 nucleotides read TGTGCCAGCAGCCTCCTCCGACCGGGACAGGGGGAATACGTGAACACTGAAGCTTTCTTT. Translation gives CASSLLRPGQGEYVNTEAFF.

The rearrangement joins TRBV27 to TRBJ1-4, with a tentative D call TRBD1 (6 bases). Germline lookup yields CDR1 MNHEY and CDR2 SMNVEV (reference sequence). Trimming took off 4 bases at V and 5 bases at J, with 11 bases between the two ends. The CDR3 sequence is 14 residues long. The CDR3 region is CASSWDRGNEKLFF. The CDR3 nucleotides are TGTGCCAGCAGTTGGGATAGGGGGAATGAAAAACTGTTTTTT.

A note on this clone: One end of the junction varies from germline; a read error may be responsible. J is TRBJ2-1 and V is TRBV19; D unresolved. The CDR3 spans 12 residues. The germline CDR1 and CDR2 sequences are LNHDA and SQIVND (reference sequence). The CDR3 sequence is CVSTSSYNEQFF. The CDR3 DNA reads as TGTGTCAGTACCAGCTCCTACAATGAGCAGTTCTTC.

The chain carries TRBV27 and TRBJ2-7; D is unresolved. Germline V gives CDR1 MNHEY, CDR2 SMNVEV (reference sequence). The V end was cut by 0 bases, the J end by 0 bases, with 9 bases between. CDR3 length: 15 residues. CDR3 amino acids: CASSLSPQSSYEQYF. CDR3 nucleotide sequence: TGTGCCAGCAGTTTATCGCCACAGAGCTCCTACGAGCAGTACTTC.

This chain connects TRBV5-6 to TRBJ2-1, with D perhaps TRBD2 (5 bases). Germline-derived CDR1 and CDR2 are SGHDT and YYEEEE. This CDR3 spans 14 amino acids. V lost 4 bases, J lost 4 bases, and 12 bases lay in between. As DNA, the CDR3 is TGTGCCAGCAGCCCCCGGACTCGATACAATGAGCAGTTCTTC. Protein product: CASSPRTRYNEQFF.

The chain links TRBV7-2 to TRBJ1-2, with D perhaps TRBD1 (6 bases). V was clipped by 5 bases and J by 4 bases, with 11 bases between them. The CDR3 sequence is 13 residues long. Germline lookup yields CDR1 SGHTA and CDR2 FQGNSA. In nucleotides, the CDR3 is TGTGCCAGCAGCCCGGACAGAATCTATGGCTACACCTTC. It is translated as CASSPDRIYGYTF.

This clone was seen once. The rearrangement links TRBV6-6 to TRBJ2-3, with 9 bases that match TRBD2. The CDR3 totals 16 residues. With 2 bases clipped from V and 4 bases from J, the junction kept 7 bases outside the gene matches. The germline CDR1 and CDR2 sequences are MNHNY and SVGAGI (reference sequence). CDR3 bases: TGTGCCAGCAGTTACCCCGGGACTAGCATCCCAGATACGCAGTATTTT. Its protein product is CASSYPGTSIPDTQYF.

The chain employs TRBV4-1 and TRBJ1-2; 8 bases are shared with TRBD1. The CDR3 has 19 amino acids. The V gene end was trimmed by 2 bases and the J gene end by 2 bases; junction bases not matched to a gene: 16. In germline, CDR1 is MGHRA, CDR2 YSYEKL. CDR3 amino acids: CASSQPPGDRGGGNYGYTF. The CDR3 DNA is TGCGCCAGCAGCCAACCCCCTGGAGACAGGGGAGGGGGGAACTATGGCTACACCTTC.

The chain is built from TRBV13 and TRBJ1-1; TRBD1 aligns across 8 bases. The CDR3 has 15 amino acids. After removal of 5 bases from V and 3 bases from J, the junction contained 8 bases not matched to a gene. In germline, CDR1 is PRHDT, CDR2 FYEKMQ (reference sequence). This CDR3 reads CASSLQGALHTEAFF. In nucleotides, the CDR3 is TGTGCCAGCAGCCTCCAGGGGGCGCTTCACACTGAAGCTTTCTTT. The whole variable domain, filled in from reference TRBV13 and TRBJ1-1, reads AAGVIQSPRHLIKEKRETATLKCYPIPRHDTVYWYQQGPGQDPQFLISFYEKMQSDKGSIPDRFSAQQFSDYHSELNMSSLELGDSALYFCASSLQGALHTEAFFGQGTRLTVV.

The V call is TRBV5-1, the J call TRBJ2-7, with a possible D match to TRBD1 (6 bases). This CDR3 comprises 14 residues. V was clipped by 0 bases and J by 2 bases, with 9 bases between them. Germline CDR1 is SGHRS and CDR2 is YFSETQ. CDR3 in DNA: TGCGCCAGCAGCTTGGCTCAGGGGACCTACGAGCAGTACTTC. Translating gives CASSLAQGTYEQYF.

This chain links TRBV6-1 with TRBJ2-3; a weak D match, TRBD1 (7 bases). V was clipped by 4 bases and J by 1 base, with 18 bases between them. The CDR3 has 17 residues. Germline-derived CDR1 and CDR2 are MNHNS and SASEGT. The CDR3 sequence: CASSVREGRGGTDTQYF. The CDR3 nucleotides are TGTGCCAGCAGTGTCCGAGAGGGCAGGGGGGGCACAGATACGCAGTATTTT.